This TCR beta chain was captured by sequencing in a study of CD4 T cells in relation to SARS-CoV-2 and coronaviruses. About the research overall: TCR beta CDR3s were sequenced after 10-day antigen culture of PBMCs.

Libraries were prepared by immunoSEQ multiplex PCR; TCRdb keeps only in-frame clonotypes and omits some of them. The sample carries about 21,000 clones, roughly three quarters recorded once. CD4+ T cells from unexposed donors were obtained before the COVID-19 pandemic (2011-2018). Isolation of CD4+ T cells took place after approximately 10 days in culture. A note on this clone: The antigen is not known.

Sequencing was carried out using CD4+ T cells from PBMCs, cultured in vitro. The clonotype was recovered from a human donor in good health.

The CDR3: CASSFKGGATGQYF. CDR3 coding DNA: TGTGCCAGCAGCTTTAAGGGAGGCGCTACGGGGCAGTACTTC. This chain uses TRBV7-2 with TRBJ2-7, with D maybe TRBD2 (6 bases). V was shortened by 3 bases and J by 9 bases, with 18 bases between the two germline ends. The CDR3 loop spans 14 amino acids. The germline V gene has CDR1 SGHTA and CDR2 FQGNSA.